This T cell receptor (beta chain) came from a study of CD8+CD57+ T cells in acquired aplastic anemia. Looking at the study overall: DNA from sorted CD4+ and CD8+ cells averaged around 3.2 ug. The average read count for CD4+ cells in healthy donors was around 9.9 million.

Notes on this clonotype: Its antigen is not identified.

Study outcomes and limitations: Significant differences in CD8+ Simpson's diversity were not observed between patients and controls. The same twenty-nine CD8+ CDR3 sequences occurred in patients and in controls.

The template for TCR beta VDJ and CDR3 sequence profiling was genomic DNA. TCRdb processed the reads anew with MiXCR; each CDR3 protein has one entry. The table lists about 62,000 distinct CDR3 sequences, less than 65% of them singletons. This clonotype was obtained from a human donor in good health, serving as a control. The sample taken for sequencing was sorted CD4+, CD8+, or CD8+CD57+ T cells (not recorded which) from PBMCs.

This CDR3 is CASSLDQGYEQYF. The CDR3 coding sequence is TGTGCCAGCAGCTTAGATCAGGGGTACGAGCAGTACTTC. V is TRBV7-6 and J is TRBJ2-7; D perhaps matches TRBD1 (6 bases). The germline gives CDR1 SGHVS, CDR2 FNYEAQ. The V end lost 1 base, the J end lost 4 bases, and 8 bases lay between the germline ends. The CDR3 is made up of 13 amino acids. Full variable domain (outside the CDR3, taken from reference TRBV7-6 and TRBJ2-7): GAGVSQSPRYKVTKRGQDVALRCDPISGHVSLYWYRQALGQGPEFLTYFNYEAQQDKSGLPNDRFSAERPEGSISTLTIQRTEQRDSAMYRCASSLDQGYEQYFGPGTRLTVT.